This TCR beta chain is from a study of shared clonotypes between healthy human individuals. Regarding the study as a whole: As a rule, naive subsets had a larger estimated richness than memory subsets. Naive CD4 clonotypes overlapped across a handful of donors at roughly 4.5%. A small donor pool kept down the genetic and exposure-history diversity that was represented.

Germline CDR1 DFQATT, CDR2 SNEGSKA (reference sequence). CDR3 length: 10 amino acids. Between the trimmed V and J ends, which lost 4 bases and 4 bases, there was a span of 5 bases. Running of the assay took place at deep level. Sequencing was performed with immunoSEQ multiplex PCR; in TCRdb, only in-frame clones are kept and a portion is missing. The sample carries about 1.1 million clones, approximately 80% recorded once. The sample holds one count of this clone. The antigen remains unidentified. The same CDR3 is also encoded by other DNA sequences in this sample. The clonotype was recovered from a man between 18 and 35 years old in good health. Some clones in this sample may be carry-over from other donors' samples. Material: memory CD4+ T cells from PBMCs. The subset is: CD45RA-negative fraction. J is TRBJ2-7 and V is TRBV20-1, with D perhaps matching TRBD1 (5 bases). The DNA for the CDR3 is TGCAGTGCTACAGGGTACGAGCAGTACTTC. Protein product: CSATGYEQYF.